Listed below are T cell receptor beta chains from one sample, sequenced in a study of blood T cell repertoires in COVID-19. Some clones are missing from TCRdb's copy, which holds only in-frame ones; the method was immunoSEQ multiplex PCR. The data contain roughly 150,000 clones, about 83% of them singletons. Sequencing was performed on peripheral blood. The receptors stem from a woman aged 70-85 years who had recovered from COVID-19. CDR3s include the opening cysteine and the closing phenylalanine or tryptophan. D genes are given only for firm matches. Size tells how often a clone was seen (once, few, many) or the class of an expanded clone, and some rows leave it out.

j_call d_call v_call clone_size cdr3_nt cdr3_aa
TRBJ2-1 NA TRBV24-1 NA TGTGCCACCAGTGATTGGCTACGGAGGAATGAGCAGTTCTTC CATSDWLRRNEQFF
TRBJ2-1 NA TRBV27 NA TGTGCCAGCAGTGACCAAAGCCGGGGTGAGCAGTTCTTC CASSDQSRGEQFF
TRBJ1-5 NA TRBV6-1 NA TGTGCCAGCAGTGAGTGGGGGGGCCAGCCCCAGCATTTT CASSEWGGQPQHF
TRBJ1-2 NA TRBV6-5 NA TGTGCCAGCACCCCTGGAGGGCCCCCTAACTATGGCTACACCTTC CASTPGGPPNYGYTF
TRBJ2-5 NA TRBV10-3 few TGTGCCATCAGTGAGGGGGCGACCGGCGAGACCCAGTACTTC CAISEGATGETQYF
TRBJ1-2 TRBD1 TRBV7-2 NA TGTGCCAGCAGCCTTAGCCGGCTACAGGGGGCGGCTGGCTACACCTTC CASSLSRLQGAAGYTF
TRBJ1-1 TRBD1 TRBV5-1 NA TGCGCCAGCAGTTCGACAGGGGACACTGAAGCTTTCTTT CASSSTGDTEAFF
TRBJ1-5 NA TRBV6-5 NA TGTGCCAGCAGTCGGACAGTCCAATGGCCCCAGCATTTT CASSRTVQWPQHF
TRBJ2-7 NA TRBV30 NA TGTGCCTGGACCCTTGGCAGGCTCAGCTCCTACGAGCAGTACTTC CAWTLGRLSSYEQYF
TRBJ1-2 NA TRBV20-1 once TGCAGTGCTAGAGTCGGGGATGGCTACACCTTC CSARVGDGYTF
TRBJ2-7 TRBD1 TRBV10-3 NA TGTGCCATCAGGGACAGGGCGCCCTTCTCCGAGCAGTACTTC CAIRDRAPFSEQYF
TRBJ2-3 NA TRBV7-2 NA TGTGCCAGCAGCTTATTGGGACTTACAGATACGCAGTATTTT CASSLLGLTDTQYF
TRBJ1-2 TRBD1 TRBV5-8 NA TGTGCCAGCAGCTCGGACAGGGACTATGGCTACACCTTC CASSSDRDYGYTF
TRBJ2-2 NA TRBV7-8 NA TGTGCCAGCAGCTTAGGCGCGCAGAACACCGGGGAGCTGTTTTTT CASSLGAQNTGELFF
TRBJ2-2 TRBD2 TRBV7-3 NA TGCGCCAGCAGCCGGGGGGCGGGGGGGGCCGGGGAGCTGTTTTTT CASSRGAGGAGELFF